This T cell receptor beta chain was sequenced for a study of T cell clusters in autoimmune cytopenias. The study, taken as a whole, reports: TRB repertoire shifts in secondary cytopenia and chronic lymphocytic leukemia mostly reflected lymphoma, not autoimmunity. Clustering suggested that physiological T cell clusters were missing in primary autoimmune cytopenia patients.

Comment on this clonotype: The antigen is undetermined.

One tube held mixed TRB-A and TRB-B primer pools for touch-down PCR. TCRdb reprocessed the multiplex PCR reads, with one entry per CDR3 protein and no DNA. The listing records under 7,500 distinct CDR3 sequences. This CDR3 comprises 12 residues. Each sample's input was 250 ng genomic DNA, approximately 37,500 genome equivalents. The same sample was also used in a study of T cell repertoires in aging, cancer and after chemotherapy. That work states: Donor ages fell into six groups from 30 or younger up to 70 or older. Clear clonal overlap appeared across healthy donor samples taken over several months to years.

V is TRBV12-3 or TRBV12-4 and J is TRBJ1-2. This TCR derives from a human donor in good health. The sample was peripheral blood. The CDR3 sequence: CASRLDVGGYTF.